This T cell receptor (beta chain) was retrieved from a study of naive and memory T cell subsets. Overall study results and limits: Gini index rose across naive, CM, EM and EMRA in CD4 and CD8. A few larger clonotypes appeared in naive repertoires, especially CD8, possibly memory cells re-expressing CD45RA.

This CDR3 has 17 amino acids. The junction had 6 bases not matched to a gene; V was cut back by 3 bases and J by 0 bases. Per germline, CDR1 SGHNT and CDR2 YYREEE (reference sequence). This clonotype has just a few counts. The antigen is unknown. Two oligonucleotides, mixed equimolar, formed the beta constant-region primer covering TRBC1 and TRBC2. Four rounds of PCR amplified the ligated cDNA using nested alpha and beta constant-region primers plus SP2. TCRdb re-called the UMI-ligation and nested PCR reads with MiXCR, one entry per CDR3 protein. The sample includes roughly 100,000 distinct CDR3 sequences, approximately 14% of them seen just once.

The rearrangement joins TRBV5-4 to TRBJ2-6; 7 positions agree with TRBD1. The receptor was isolated from a human donor in good health. The sequenced material came from naive CD8+ T cells from blood. The CDR3 spells CASSSGTAVSGANVLTF. The CDR3 region has the DNA TGTGCCAGCAGCTCCGGGACAGCCGTCTCTGGGGCCAACGTCCTGACTTTC.